This TCR beta chain was captured by sequencing in a study of OX40 agonist ivuxolimab in advanced cancers. Overall study context: As their treatment, patients were administered ivuxolimab, an agonistic anti-OX40 (CD134) antibody.

Sampled blood was obtained at baseline, cycle 4 day 1, and cycle 7 day 1. This clone was seen once. Its antigen is unidentified. With 1 base removed from V and 4 bases from J, the gap between germline ends came to 11 bases. Germline V CDR1 and CDR2: MNHEY, SMNVEV (reference sequence). The length of the CDR3 is 14 residues. TCRdb's copy holds only in-frame clones and misses some; the assay was immunoSEQ multiplex PCR. The sample has 41,000 or so clones; 70% to 85% are singletons. Study observations and caveats: CD8+ T cells showed, on average, more clonal expansion than CD4+ cells. Relatively little clonal expansion, among the lowest observed, appeared in partial responders at 0.1-3.0 mg/kg.

Source: CD4+ or CD8+ T cells sorted from blood, taken in a trial of the OX40 agonist ivuxolimab. The chain joins TRBV27 to TRBJ2-7, with a tentative D call TRBD1 (6 bases). The clonotype originates from an adult with an advanced solid tumor such as melanoma, head and neck, liver or kidney cancer. The DNA of the CDR3 is TGTGCCAGCAGTTTATTGCAGGGGTTTTACGAGCAGTACTTC. It is translated as CASSLLQGFYEQYF.